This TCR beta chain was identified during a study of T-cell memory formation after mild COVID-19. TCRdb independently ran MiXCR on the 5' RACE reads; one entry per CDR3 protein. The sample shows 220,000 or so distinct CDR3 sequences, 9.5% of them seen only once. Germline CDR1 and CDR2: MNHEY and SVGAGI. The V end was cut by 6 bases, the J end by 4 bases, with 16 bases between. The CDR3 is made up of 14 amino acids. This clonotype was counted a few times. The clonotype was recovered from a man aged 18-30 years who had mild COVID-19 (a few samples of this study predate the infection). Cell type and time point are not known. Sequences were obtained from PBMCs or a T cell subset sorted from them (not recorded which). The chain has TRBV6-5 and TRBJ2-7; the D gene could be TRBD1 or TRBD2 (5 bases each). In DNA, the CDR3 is TGTGCCAGCAGCCTGCAGGGTCCGGGGTACGAGCAGTACTTC. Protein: CASSLQGPGYEQYF.